This TCR beta chain was observed in a study of T cell repertoires in cytomegalovirus infection. Of note for this clonotype: Its antigen is not known.

TCRdb used MiXCR to reprocess the reads, holding one entry per CDR3 protein. Among about 130,000 distinct CDR3 sequences, 20% to 30% were seen once, and the ten largest hold 30% to 40%. The CDR3 sequence is 15 residues long. The V and J ends lost 6 bases and 2 bases, in that order; junction bases with no gene match: 8. Germline loops: CDR1 SNHLY, CDR2 FYNNEI. The sample consisted of PBMCs, sequenced either directly or after in vitro stimulation (not recorded which). The chain uses TRBV2 and TRBJ2-3, with 7 bases matching TRBD2. The clonotype was recovered from a human donor in good health (CMV status not recorded). Some clones in this sample may be carry-over from other donors' samples. CDR3 sequence reads: CASRTRSGPTDTQYF. The CDR3 DNA reads TGTGCCAGCAGGACTCGTAGCGGGCCCACAGATACGCAGTATTTT.